One sample yielded the 14 T cell receptor beta chains listed below, sequenced in a study of T cells after yellow fever vaccination. MiXCR, run by TCRdb on the 5' RACE reads, gives a single entry per CDR3 protein. The table records about 120,000 distinct CDR3 sequences, about 7.2% of them present only once. Sequences were derived from CD4+ T cells sorted from PBMCs, sampled about 49 days after the first yellow fever vaccination. The receptor source for this set is a man aged 18 to 35 who received the YFV17D yellow fever vaccine.

This clonotype was picked up many times. V usage is TRBV11-1 and J usage is TRBJ2-1, with D unresolved. CDR1 is SGHAT and CDR2 is FQDESV in the germline V gene (reference sequence). V was pared by 5 bases and J by 0 bases, with 14 bases between. The CDR3 sequence is 16 residues long. The CDR3 loop is CASSGNPTGSYNEQFF. DNA of the CDR3: TGTGCCAGCAGCGGAAACCCGACTGGCTCCTACAATGAGCAGTTCTTC.

This chain connects TRBV12-3 or TRBV12-4 to TRBJ1-2; D not resolved. The CDR3 has 14 amino acids. The germline V and J ends were trimmed by 4 bases and 2 bases, with 11 bases remaining between them. CDR3 in amino acids: CASSSQAANYGYTF. The CDR3 nucleotides read TGTGCCAGCAGTTCCCAGGCGGCCAACTATGGCTACACCTTC.

This clonotype has just a few counts. Here the CDR3 reads CASSSTGRAYNEQFF. CDR3 coding DNA: TGTGCCAGCAGCTCCACGGGCCGAGCCTACAATGAGCAGTTCTTC. The V call is TRBV5-4, the J call TRBJ2-1; D gene ambiguous. CDR1 is SGHNT, CDR2 YYREEE, per germline (reference sequence). V lost 3 bases and J lost 2, with 12 bases in between. The CDR3 covers 15 residues.

This clonotype was seen at least ten times. This chain uses TRBV7-2 with TRBJ2-3, with D perhaps TRBD1 (6 bases). V was clipped by 10 bases and J by 1 base, with 12 bases between them. This CDR3 has 13 residues. Germline V lookup: CDR1 SGHTA, CDR2 FQGNSA. The CDR3, as DNA: TGTGCCACCCGGGACACCCGCACAGATACGCAGTATTTT. It translates to CATRDTRTDTQYF.

Comment on this clonotype: Being one base from a much bigger clone, this may be a read error. This sequence joins TRBV20-1 and TRBJ2-7, with D possibly matching TRBD2 (5 bases). This CDR3 region has 11 residues. Germline assignment: CDR1 DFQATT and CDR2 SNEGSKA (reference sequence). CDR3 bases: TGCAGCTCCCTCGCGGGCCGGGAGCAGTACTTC. Encoded protein: CSSLAGREQYF.

There are many counts of this clonotype. The V call is TRBV5-1, the J call TRBJ2-3, with D unclear. CDR3 length: 14 residues. CDR1 and CDR2 from the germline V gene are SGHRS and YFSETQ. The V end lost 4 bases, the J end lost 0 bases, and 9 bases lay between the germline ends. CDR3 residues: CASSPVPSTDTQYF. For the CDR3, the DNA is TGCGCCAGCAGCCCGGTCCCAAGCACAGATACGCAGTATTTT.

This clonotype has a single count. A much larger clone differs by one base, so this may be a read error. For the CDR3, the DNA is TGTACCATCAGTGATCAGGGGGGCTCCGGTTCACCCCTCCACTTT. The encoded protein is CTISDQGGSGSPLHF. This rearrangement joins TRBV10-3 to TRBJ1-6, with 7 nucleotides matching TRBD1. The CDR3 runs to 15 residues. CDR1 is ENHRY, CDR2 SYGVKD, per germline.

In its sample, this clonotype was seen many times. The chain combines TRBV5-6 with TRBJ1-1, with D uncertain. The CDR3 contains 14 residues. Germline V gene data show CDR1 as SGHDT and CDR2 as YYEEEE. Between the trimmed V and J ends, which lost 1 base and 4 bases, there was a span of 11 bases. The CDR3 region has the DNA TGTGCCAGCAGCTTGTGGGATCTGGGCACTGAAGCTTTCTTT. Protein: CASSLWDLGTEAFF.

This clonotype was seen ten or more times. This chain uses TRBV7-2 with TRBJ2-3, with 7 nucleotides matching TRBD1. Germline loops: CDR1 SGHTA, CDR2 FQGNSA. CDR3 length equals 15 residues. The junction had 7 bases not matched to a gene; V was cut back by 4 bases and J by 3 bases. The CDR3 reads CASSSRDSRTDTQYF. For the CDR3, the DNA is TGTGCCAGCAGCTCCCGGGACAGCAGGACAGATACGCAGTATTTT.

The table lists this clonotype with many counts. The chain joins TRBV5-1 to TRBJ2-2; weak D call: TRBD2 (5 bases). The CDR3 sequence is 15 residues long. CDR1 and CDR2 from the germline V gene are SGHRS and YFSETQ. Between the trimmed V and J ends, which lost 2 bases and 1 base, there was a span of 9 bases. CDR3 in amino acids: CASSLIEGNTGELFF. The CDR3 bases are TGCGCCAGCAGCTTAATCGAGGGGAACACCGGGGAGCTGTTTTTT.

As regards this clonotype: It may be a read error: a sequence one base away is much more abundant. The chain carries TRBV24-1 and TRBJ2-3, with D perhaps TRBD1 or TRBD2 (6 bases each). Trimming removed 7 bases from V and 5 bases from J, with 18 bases in between. The CDR3 is 15 residues long. Germline CDR1 is KGHDR and CDR2 is SFDVKD. In nucleotides, the CDR3 is TGTGCCACCAGCGGAGGGGGGTACAACAAAGATACGCAGTATTTT. Its translation is CATSGGGYNKDTQYF.

This clonotype has ten or more counts. The chain couples TRBV11-2 to TRBJ2-2; 7 bases agree with TRBD2. Germline V CDR1 and CDR2: SGHAT, FQNNGV. V lost 2 bases, J lost 1 base, and 7 bases stayed unmatched. This CDR3 comprises 17 residues. CDR3 nucleotides: TGTGCCAGCAGCTTATTCGGGCGGGGGATGAACACCGGGGAGCTGTTTTTT. It yields the protein CASSLFGRGMNTGELFF.

This clonotype was counted many times. V gene TRBV5-1 combines with J gene TRBJ2-6, with D perhaps matching TRBD1 or TRBD2 (6 bases each). The V gene lost 0 bases and the J gene lost 0 bases, with 13 bases spanning the gap. CDR1 and CDR2 (germline): SGHRS, YFSETQ. This CDR3 has 18 residues. Written as DNA, the CDR3 is TGCGCCAGCAGCTTGGGACTAGGGGGGAGCTCTGGGGCCAACGTCCTGACTTTC. It encodes CASSLGLGGSSGANVLTF.

On this clonotype: This could be a read error, since a much larger clone is one nucleotide away. The V gene is TRBV20-1, the J gene TRBJ2-2; D gene uncertain. Trimming shortened V by 1 base and J by 1 base, and 7 bases separated the two germline ends. Germline CDR1 reads DFQATT; CDR2 reads SNEGSKA (reference sequence). The CDR3 is made up of 14 amino acids. The DNA of the CDR3 is TGCAGTGCTAGAGGTTACAGGAACACCGGGGAGCTGTTTTTT. This sequence encodes CSARGYRNTGELFF.